The present entry profiles one T cell receptor (beta chain) with its context. Its antigen remains unidentified. PCR was performed using 60 Vbeta and 13 Jbeta primers. Produced via immunoSEQ multiplex PCR; TCRdb's table is partial and in-frame only. The sample holds around 90,000 clones, around 59% seen once. This entry belongs to a study of cytomegalovirus exposure and HLA in healthy donors. General study points: Several of the most significant clusters appeared linked to common viral pathogens, based on a later analysis. A few chains linked to CMV were shown in vitro to be specific for CMV antigens. Compared with the roughly 670-donor mean, an Asian-associated ancestry cluster reportedly had fewer N-insertions, according to a later analysis.

Germline-derived CDR1 and CDR2 are GTSNPN and SVGIG (reference sequence). This CDR3 has 15 amino acids. The V segment lost 2 bases and the J segment 6 bases; nucleotides outside the gene matches: 9. Material: PBMCs. This clonotype was sampled from a human donor in good health. The rearrangement links TRBV30 to TRBJ1-5; 8 positions agree with TRBD1. The CDR3: CAWSPGQGKTQPQHF. CDR3 coding DNA: TGTGCCTGGAGTCCTGGACAGGGAAAAACTCAGCCCCAGCATTTT.